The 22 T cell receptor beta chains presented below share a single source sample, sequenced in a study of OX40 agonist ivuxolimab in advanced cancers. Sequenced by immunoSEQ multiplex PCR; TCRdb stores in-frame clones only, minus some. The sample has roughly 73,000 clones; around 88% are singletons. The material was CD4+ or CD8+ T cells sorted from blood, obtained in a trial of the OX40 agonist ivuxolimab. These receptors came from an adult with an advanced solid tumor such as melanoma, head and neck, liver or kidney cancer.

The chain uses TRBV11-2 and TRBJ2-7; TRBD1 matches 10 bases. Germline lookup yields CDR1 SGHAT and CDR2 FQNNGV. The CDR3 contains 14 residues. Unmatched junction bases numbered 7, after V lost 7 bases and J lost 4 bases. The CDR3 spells CASTTGTGVYEQYF. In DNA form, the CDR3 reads TGTGCCAGCACCACGGGGACAGGGGTGTACGAGCAGTACTTC.

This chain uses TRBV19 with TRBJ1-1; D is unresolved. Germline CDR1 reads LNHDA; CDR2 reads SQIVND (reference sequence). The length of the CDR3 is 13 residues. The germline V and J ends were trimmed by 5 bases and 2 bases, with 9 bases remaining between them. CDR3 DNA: TGTGCCAGTAGTCCCCTGGGAAACACTGAAGCTTTCTTT. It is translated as CASSPLGNTEAFF.

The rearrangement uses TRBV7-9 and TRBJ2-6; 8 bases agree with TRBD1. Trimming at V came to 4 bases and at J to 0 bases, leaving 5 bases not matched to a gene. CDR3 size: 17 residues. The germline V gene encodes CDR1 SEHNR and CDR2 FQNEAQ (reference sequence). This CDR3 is CASSSGQGFSGANVLTF. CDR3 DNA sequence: TGTGCCAGCAGCTCAGGACAGGGATTCTCTGGGGCCAACGTCCTGACTTTC.

The CDR3 reads CASSLDLGAGGADTQYF. As DNA, the CDR3 is TGTGCCAGCAGCTTAGACTTAGGGGCAGGGGGCGCAGATACGCAGTATTTT. The chain recombines TRBV7-9 with TRBJ2-3; 8 bases align to TRBD1. The trim removed 1 base at V and 4 bases at J, leaving 10 bases unmatched. Germline CDR1 SEHNR, CDR2 FQNEAQ (reference sequence). CDR3 length: 17 amino acids.

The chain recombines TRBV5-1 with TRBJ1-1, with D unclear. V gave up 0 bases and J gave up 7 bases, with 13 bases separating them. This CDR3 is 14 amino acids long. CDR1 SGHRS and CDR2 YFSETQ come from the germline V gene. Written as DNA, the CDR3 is TGCGCCAGCAGCTTGGAGAACAGCCGAAATGAAGCTTTCTTT. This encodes CASSLENSRNEAFF.

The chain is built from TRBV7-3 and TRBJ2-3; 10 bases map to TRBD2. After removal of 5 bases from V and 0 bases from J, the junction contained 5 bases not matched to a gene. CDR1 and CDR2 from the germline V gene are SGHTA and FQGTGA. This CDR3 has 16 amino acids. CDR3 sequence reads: CASSPRTSGSTDTQYF. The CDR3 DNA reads TGTGCCAGCAGCCCTAGGACTAGCGGTAGCACAGATACGCAGTATTTT.

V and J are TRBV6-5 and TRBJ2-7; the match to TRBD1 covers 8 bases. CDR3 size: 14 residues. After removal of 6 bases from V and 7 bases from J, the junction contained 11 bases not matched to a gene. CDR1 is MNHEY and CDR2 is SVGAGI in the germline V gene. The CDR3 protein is CASRKPGQVKEQYF. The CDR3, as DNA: TGTGCCAGCAGGAAGCCGGGACAGGTGAAAGAGCAGTACTTC.

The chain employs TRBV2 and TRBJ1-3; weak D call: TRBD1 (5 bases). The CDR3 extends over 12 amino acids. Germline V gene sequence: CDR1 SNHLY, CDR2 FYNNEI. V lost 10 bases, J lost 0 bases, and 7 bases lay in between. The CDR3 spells CATQGSGNTIYF. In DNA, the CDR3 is TGTGCCACCCAGGGCTCTGGAAACACCATATATTTT.

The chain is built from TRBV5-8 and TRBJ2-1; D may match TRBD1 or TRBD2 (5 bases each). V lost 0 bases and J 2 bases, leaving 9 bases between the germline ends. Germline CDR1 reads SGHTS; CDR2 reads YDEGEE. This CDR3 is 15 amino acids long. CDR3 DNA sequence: TGTGCCAGCAGCTTGGGGGGGTTCACCTACAATGAGCAGTTCTTC. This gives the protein CASSLGGFTYNEQFF.

CDR3 region: CASSLLGTSADTQYF. The CDR3 coding sequence is TGTGCCAGCAGCTTGTTAGGGACTAGTGCAGATACGCAGTATTTT. The V and J genes are TRBV5-4 and TRBJ2-3, with TRBD2 matching over 8 bases. The CDR3 has 15 residues. Germline assignment: CDR1 SGHNT and CDR2 YYREEE (reference sequence). V lost 1 base, J lost 4 bases, and 5 bases stayed unmatched.

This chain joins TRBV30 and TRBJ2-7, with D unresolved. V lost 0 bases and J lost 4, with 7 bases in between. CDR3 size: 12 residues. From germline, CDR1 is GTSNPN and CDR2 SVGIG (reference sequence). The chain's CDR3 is CAWSVKGYEQYF. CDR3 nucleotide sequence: TGTGCCTGGAGTGTAAAGGGTTACGAGCAGTACTTC.

The CDR3 reads CASSINWQGASNYGYTF. For the CDR3, the DNA is TGTGCCAGTAGTATCAATTGGCAGGGGGCGTCCAACTATGGCTACACCTTC. The chain combines TRBV19 with TRBJ1-2; 8 nucleotides match TRBD1. Unmatched junction bases numbered 11, after V lost 3 bases and J lost 2 bases. The CDR3 sequence is 17 residues long. The V gene's germline CDR1 is LNHDA and CDR2 SQIVND (reference sequence).

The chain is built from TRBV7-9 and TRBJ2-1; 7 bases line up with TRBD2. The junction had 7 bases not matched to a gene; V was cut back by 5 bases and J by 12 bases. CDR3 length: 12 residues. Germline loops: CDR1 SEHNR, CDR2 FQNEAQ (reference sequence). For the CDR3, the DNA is TGTGCCAGCAGCGGCCCGGGGGGAAGGCAGTTCTTC. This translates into CASSGPGGRQFF.

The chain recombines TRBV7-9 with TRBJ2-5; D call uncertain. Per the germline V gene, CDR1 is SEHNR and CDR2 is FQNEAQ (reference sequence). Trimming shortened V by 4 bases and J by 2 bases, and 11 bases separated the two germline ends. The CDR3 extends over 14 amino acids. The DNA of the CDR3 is TGTGCCAGCAGCTCATACGCGGATCAAGAGACCCAGTACTTC. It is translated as CASSSYADQETQYF.

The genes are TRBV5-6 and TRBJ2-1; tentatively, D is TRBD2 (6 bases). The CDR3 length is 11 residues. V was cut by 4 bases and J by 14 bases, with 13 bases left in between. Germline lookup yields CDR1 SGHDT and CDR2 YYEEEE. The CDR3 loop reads CASSTGEKKFF. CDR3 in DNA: TGTGCCAGCAGCACGGGGGAGAAGAAGTTCTTC.

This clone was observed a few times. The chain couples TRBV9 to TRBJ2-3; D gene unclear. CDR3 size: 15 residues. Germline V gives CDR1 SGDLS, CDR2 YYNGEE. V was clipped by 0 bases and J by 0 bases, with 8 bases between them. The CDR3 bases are TGTGCCAGCAGCGTAGGGACGGTTAGCACAGATACGCAGTATTTT. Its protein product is CASSVGTVSTDTQYF.

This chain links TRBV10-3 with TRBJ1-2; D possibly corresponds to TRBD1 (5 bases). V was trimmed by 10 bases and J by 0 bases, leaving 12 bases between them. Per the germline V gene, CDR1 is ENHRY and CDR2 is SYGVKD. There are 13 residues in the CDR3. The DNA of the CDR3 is TGTGCCACCTCACAGGAAGCTAACTATGGCTACACCTTC. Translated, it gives CATSQEANYGYTF.

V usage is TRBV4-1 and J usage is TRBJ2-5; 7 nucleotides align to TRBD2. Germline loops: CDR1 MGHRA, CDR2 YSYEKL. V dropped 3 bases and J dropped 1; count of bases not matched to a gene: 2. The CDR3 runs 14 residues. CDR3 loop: CASSQPSGQETQYF. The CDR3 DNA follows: TGCGCCAGCAGCCAGCCTAGCGGCCAAGAGACCCAGTACTTC.

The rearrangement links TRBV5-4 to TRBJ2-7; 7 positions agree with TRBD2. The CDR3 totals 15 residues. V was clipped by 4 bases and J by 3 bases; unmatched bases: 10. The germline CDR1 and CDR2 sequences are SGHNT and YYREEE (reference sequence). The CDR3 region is CASSLQGAGDYEQYF. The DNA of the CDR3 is TGTGCCAGCAGCCTCCAAGGGGCGGGAGACTACGAGCAGTACTTC.

The CDR3 spells CASSPNQRGSYNEQFF. The DNA of the CDR3 is TGTGCCAGCTCACCTAACCAGCGCGGCTCCTACAATGAGCAGTTCTTC. The chain is built from TRBV18 and TRBJ2-1; no definite D call. In germline, CDR1 is KGHSH, CDR2 LQKENI. The CDR3 has 16 amino acids. V lost 3 bases, J lost 0 bases, and 12 bases lay in between. Full variable domain (outside the CDR3, taken from reference TRBV18 and TRBJ2-1): NAGVMQNPRHLVRRRGQEARLRCSPMKGHSHVYWYRQLPEEGLKFMVYLQKENIIDESGMPKERFSAEFPKEGPSILRIQQVVRGDSAAYFCASSPNQRGSYNEQFFGPGTRLTVL.

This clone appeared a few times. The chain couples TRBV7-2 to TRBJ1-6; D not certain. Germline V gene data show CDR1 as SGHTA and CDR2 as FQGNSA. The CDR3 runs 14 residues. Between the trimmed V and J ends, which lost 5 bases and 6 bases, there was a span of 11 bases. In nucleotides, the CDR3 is TGTGCCAGCAGCCCATTAGGGTCTAATTCACCCCTCCACTTT. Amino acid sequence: CASSPLGSNSPLHF.

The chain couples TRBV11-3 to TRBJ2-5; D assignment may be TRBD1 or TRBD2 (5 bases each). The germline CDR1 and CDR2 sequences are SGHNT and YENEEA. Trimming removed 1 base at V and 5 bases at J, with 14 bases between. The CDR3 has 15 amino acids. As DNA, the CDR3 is TGTGCCAGCAGCTTAGGAGGGGAGCGGAGTGAGACCCAGTACTTC. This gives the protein CASSLGGERSETQYF.